The source of this TCR beta chain is a study of cytomegalovirus exposure and HLA in healthy donors. Study details: In a previous analysis, some 110 million unique TCR beta sequences were found from about 190 million T cells. Study-wide results and caveats: In the analysis, some V segments, TRBV6-2 and TRBV6-3 included, were excluded as indistinguishable. TCR beta chain V- and J-gene trimming was linked, in a later analysis, to a missense variant in DCLRE1C.

Germline V gene lookup returns CDR1 MDHEN and CDR2 SYDVKM. Trimming cost V 7 bases and J 8 bases; bases outside gene matches: 10. CDR3 length equals 14 residues. Amplification used 60 Vbeta primers and 13 Jbeta primers. TCRdb's table, derived via immunoSEQ multiplex PCR, lists solely in-frame clones and lacks some. Its table lists roughly 100,000 clones. Note on this clone: Antigen: not known.

The V call is TRBV28, the J call TRBJ1-4; 7 bases match TRBD1. The sample comprised PBMCs. The source of this sequence is a woman younger than 45 in good health and CMV-seronegative. The DNA of the CDR3 is TGTGCCAGCATGGTCGAAGGGGGCAGGGAAAAACTGTTTTTT. Translating it yields CASMVEGGREKLFF. Full variable domain (outside the CDR3, taken from reference TRBV28 and TRBJ1-4): DVKVTQSSRYLVKRTGEKVFLECVQDMDHENMFWYRQDPGLGLRLIYFSYDVKMKEKGDIPEGYSVSREKKERFSLILESASTNQTSMYLCASMVEGGREKLFFGSGTQLSVL.